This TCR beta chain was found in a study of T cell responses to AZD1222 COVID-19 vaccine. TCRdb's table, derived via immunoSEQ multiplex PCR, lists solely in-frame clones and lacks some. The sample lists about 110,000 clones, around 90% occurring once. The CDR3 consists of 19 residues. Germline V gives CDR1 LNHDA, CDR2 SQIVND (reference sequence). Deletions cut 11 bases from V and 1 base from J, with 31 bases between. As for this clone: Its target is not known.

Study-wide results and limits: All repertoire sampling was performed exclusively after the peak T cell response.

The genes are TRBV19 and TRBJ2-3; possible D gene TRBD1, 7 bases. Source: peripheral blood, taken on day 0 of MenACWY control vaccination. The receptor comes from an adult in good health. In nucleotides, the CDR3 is TGTGCCGATCACTGGTGGGGGGACAGTGGGTTTCGGGGCACAGATACGCAGTATTTT. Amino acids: CADHWWGDSGFRGTDTQYF.